The 12 T cell receptor beta chains reported below all come from one sample, sequenced in a study of cytomegalovirus exposure and HLA in healthy donors. 60 Vbeta and 13 Jbeta primers were used in PCR. Data came from immunoSEQ multiplex PCR; TCRdb stores just in-frame clones and leaves some out. The sample shows roughly 130,000 clones, 73% of them seen only once. The material sequenced was PBMCs. The origin of the receptors is a woman aged 40-49 years in good health and CMV-seronegative.

A single count supports this clone. The J gene is TRBJ2-2, the V gene TRBV7-8; 9 bases fit TRBD1. Germline V CDR1 and CDR2: SGHVS, FQNEAQ. The CDR3 length is 16 residues. The V segment lost 5 bases and the J segment 4 bases; nucleotides outside the gene matches: 8. Here the CDR3 reads CASSQTWDRVTGELFF. The CDR3 DNA sequence: TGTGCCAGCAGCCAAACCTGGGACAGGGTCACCGGGGAGCTGTTTTTT.

The chain combines TRBV4-2 with TRBJ2-1; D is uncertain. Per the germline V gene, CDR1 is LGHNA and CDR2 is YNFKEQ. CDR3 length: 16 amino acids. The V and J ends lost 0 bases and 2 bases respectively, with 11 bases between them. CDR3 loop: CASSQDSDITYNEQFF. The CDR3 coding sequence is TGTGCCAGCAGCCAAGATAGTGATATCACCTACAATGAGCAGTTCTTC.

The chain has TRBV6-1 and TRBJ1-6, with 7 bases matching TRBD1. V lost 5 bases, J lost 5 bases, and 6 bases stayed unmatched. In germline, CDR1 is MNHNS, CDR2 SASEGT. The CDR3 contains 15 residues. The CDR3 DNA sequence: TGTGCCAGCAGTCCGACAGGGAAGGATAATTCACCCCTCCACTTT. Its protein product is CASSPTGKDNSPLHF.

The rearrangement uses TRBV2 and TRBJ1-1; D is perhaps TRBD1 (6 bases). CDR1 and CDR2 (germline): SNHLY, FYNNEI. Trimming pared 6 bases from V and 5 bases from J, leaving 16 bases between. The CDR3 consists of 14 residues. CDR3 loop: CASRFVQGRTEAFF. The CDR3 bases are TGTGCCAGCAGATTTGTACAGGGACGAACTGAAGCTTTCTTT.

About this clone itself: Within the sample, other DNA sequences also encode this same CDR3. CDR3 sequence reads: CSVRDRENTEAFF. CDR3 bases: TGCAGCGTTCGGGACAGGGAAAACACTGAAGCTTTCTTT. V is TRBV29-1 and J is TRBJ1-1; TRBD1 matches 9 bases. Germline trimming cut 5 bases from V and 2 bases from J; bases unmatched to any gene: 3. Germline V gives CDR1 SQVTM, CDR2 ANQGSEA. This CDR3 is 13 amino acids long.

The gene calls are TRBV5-1 and TRBJ1-6; no firm D call. This CDR3 contains 14 residues. The V and J ends lost 1 base and 7 bases respectively, with 9 bases between them. Per germline, CDR1 SGHRS and CDR2 YFSETQ. The CDR3 DNA follows: TGCGCCAGCAGCTTGACATTACTAAATTCACCCCTCCACTTT. Translated, it gives CASSLTLLNSPLHF. The entire variable domain, with the rest obtained from reference TRBV5-1 and TRBJ1-6, is as follows: KAGVTQTPRYLIKTRGQQVTLSCSPISGHRSVSWYQQTPGQGLQFLFEYFSETQRNKGNFPGRFSGRQFSNSRSEMNVSTLELGDSALYLCASSLTLLNSPLHFGNGTRLTVT.

The chain employs TRBV5-4 and TRBJ2-7; 7 positions agree with TRBD1. The V gene end was trimmed by 4 bases and the J gene end by 2 bases; junction bases not matched to a gene: 3. Germline V gene lookup returns CDR1 SGHNT and CDR2 YYREEE (reference sequence). CDR3 length equals 13 residues. CDR3 amino acids: CASSRGQTYEQYV. For the CDR3, the DNA is TGTGCCAGCAGCAGGGGACAGACCTACGAGCAGTACGTC.

This clone was detected a few times. The genes are TRBV4-1 and TRBJ2-7; possibly TRBD1 for D (6 bases). The length of the CDR3 is 15 residues. V was pared by 2 bases and J by 2 bases, with 13 bases between. CDR1 is MGHRA, CDR2 YSYEKL, per germline. The CDR3 DNA reads as TGCGCCAGCAGCCAAAATATGGGGGCTCCCTACGAGCAGTACGTC. It translates to CASSQNMGAPYEQYV.

The V and J genes are TRBV15 and TRBJ2-7, with 11 bases aligning to TRBD1. With 8 bases clipped from V and 4 bases from J, the junction kept 4 bases outside the gene matches. Germline assignment: CDR1 LNHNV and CDR2 YYDKDF (reference sequence). The CDR3 spans 13 residues. CDR3 coding DNA: TGTGCCACCGGACAGGGGGCGGGTTACGAGCAGTACTTC. It translates to CATGQGAGYEQYF.

The CDR3 sequence: CASSPDWNTQYF. The CDR3 DNA reads TGTGCCAGCAGCCCGGACTGGAATACGCAGTATTTT. The chain couples TRBV6-6 to TRBJ2-3, with a possible D match to TRBD2 (5 bases). CDR3 length: 12 residues. Trimming took off 6 bases at V and 7 bases at J, with 11 bases between the two ends. Germline V lookup: CDR1 MNHNY, CDR2 SVGAGI (reference sequence).

V and J are TRBV15 and TRBJ1-1, with a possible D match to TRBD1 (6 bases). V shed 0 bases and J shed 0 bases, with 8 bases lying between them. This CDR3 spans 15 amino acids. Germline loops: CDR1 LNHNV, CDR2 YYDKDF (reference sequence). For the CDR3, the DNA is TGTGCCACCAGCAGAGAGAACAGGGTGAACACTGAAGCTTTCTTT. Residues: CATSRENRVNTEAFF.

The chain joins TRBV2 to TRBJ1-4; D gene ambiguous. The length of the CDR3 is 15 residues. Germline CDR1 and CDR2: SNHLY and FYNNEI. Deletions cut 3 bases from V and 5 bases from J, with 13 bases between. As DNA, the CDR3 is TGTGCCAGCAGTGAGGAGGTCAGACTAAATGAAAAACTGTTTTTT. The encoded protein is CASSEEVRLNEKLFF. The whole variable domain, filled in from reference TRBV2 and TRBJ1-4, reads EPEVTQTPSHQVTQMGQEVILRCVPISNHLYFYWYRQILGQKVEFLVSFYNNEISEKSEIFDDQFSVERPDGSNFTLKIRSTKLEDSAMYFCASSEEVRLNEKLFFGSGTQLSVL.